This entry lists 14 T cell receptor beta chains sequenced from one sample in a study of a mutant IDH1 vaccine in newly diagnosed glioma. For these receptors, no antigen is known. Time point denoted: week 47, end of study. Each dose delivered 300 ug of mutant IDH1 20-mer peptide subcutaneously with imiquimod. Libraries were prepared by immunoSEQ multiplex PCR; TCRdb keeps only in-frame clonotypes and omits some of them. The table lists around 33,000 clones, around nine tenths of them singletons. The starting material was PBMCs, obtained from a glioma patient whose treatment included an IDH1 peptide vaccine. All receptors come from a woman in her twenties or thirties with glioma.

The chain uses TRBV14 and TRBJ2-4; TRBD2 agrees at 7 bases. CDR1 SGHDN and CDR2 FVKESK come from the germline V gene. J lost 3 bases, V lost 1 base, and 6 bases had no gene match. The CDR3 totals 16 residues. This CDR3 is CASSQARGGGKNIQYF. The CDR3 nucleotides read TGTGCCAGCAGCCAAGCGCGGGGCGGGGGCAAAAACATTCAGTACTTC.

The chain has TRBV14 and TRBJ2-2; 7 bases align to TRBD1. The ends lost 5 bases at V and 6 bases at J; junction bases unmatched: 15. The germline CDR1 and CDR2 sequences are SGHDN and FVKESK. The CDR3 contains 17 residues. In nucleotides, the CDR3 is TGTGCCAGCAGCTGGAGGAACAGGGGAGTATTCGCCGGGGAGCTGTTTTTT. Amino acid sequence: CASSWRNRGVFAGELFF. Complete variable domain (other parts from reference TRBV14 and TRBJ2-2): EAGVTQFPSHSVIEKGQTVTLRCDPISGHDNLYWYRRVMGKEIKFLLHFVKESKQDESGMPNNRFLAERTGGTYSTLKVQPAELEDSGVYFCASSWRNRGVFAGELFFGEGSRLTVL.

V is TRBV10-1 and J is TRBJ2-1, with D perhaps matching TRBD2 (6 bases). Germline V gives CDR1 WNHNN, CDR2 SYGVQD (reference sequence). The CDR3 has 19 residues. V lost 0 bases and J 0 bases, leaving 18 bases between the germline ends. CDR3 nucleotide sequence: TGCGCCAGCAGTGAGTCGAGTTCGGGGACTGTAAGCTCCTACAATGAGCAGTTCTTC. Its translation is CASSESSSGTVSSYNEQFF.

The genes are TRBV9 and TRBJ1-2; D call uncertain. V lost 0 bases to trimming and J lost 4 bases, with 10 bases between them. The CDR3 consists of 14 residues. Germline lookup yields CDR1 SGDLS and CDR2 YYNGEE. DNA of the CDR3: TGTGCCAGCAGCGTAGTTCCGGCTGGCTATGGCTACACCTTC. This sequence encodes CASSVVPAGYGYTF. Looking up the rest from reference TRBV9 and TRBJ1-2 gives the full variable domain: DSGVTQTPKHLITATGQRVTLRCSPRSGDLSVYWYQQSLDQGLQFLIQYYNGEERAKGNILERFSAQQFPDLHSELNLSSLELGDSALYFCASSVVPAGYGYTFGSGTRLTVV.

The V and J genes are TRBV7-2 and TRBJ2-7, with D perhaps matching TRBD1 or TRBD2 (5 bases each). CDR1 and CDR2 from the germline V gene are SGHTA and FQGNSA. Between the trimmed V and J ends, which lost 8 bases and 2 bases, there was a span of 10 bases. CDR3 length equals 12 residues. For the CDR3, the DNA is TGTGCCAGCGGGGGTTCTCCCTACGAGCAGTACTTC. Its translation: CASGGSPYEQYF.

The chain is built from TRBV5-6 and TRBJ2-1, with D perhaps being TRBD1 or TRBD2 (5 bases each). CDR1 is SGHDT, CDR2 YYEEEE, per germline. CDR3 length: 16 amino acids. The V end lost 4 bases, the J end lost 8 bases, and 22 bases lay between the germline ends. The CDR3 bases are TGTGCCAGCAGCCCGACTGGGGGAAGATGGTTATATGAGCAGTTCTTC. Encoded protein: CASSPTGGRWLYEQFF.

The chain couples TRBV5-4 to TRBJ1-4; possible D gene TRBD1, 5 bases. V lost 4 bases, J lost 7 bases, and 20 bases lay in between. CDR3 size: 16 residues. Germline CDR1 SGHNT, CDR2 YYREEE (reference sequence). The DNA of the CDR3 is TGTGCCAGCAGCCAGTACGAGGGGACTGGAAGTGAAAAACTGTTTTTT. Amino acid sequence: CASSQYEGTGSEKLFF.

The CDR3 DNA follows: TGTGCCAGCAGCACCTCTTATAGCAATCAGCCCCAGCATTTT. Its translation: CASSTSYSNQPQHF. V gene TRBV2 combines with J gene TRBJ1-5, with D uncertain. The germline V gene has CDR1 SNHLY and CDR2 FYNNEI. V was clipped by 6 bases and J by 0 bases, with 9 bases between them. CDR3 length: 14 residues.

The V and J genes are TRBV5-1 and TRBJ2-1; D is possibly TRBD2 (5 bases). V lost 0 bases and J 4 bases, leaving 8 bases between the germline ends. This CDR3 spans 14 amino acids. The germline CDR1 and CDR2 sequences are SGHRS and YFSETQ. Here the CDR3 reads CASSLGGPYNEQFF. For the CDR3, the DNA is TGCGCCAGCAGCTTGGGAGGGCCATACAATGAGCAGTTCTTC.

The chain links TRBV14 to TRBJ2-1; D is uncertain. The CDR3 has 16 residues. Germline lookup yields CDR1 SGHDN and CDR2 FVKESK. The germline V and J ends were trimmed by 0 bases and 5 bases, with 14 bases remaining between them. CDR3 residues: CASSQEYSLVHNEQFF. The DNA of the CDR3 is TGTGCCAGCAGCCAAGAATACTCTTTGGTCCACAATGAGCAGTTCTTC.

This CDR3 reads CASSVGVVDQPQHF. CDR3 DNA: TGTGCCAGCAGCGTAGGGGTAGTGGATCAGCCCCAGCATTTT. The chain is built from TRBV9 and TRBJ1-5; D gene ambiguous. The CDR3 is made up of 14 amino acids. Trimming left V 0 bases short and J 5 bases short, with 9 bases between. The germline V gene has CDR1 SGDLS and CDR2 YYNGEE.

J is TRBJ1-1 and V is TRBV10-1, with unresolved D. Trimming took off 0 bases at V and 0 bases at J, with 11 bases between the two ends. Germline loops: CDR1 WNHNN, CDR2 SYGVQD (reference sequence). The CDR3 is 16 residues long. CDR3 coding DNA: TGCGCCAGCAGTGAGTCGACGGTAGTCATGAACACTGAAGCTTTCTTT. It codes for CASSESTVVMNTEAFF.

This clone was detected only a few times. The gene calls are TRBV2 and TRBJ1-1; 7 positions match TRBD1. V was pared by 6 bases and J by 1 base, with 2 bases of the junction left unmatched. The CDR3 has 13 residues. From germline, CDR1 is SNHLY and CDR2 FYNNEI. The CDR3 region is CASRDRTNTEAFF. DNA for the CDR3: TGTGCCAGCAGGGACAGGACGAACACTGAAGCTTTCTTT. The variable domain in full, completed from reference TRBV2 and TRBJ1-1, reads EPEVTQTPSHQVTQMGQEVILRCVPISNHLYFYWYRQILGQKVEFLVSFYNNEISEKSEIFDDQFSVERPDGSNFTLKIRSTKLEDSAMYFCASRDRTNTEAFFGQGTRLTVV.

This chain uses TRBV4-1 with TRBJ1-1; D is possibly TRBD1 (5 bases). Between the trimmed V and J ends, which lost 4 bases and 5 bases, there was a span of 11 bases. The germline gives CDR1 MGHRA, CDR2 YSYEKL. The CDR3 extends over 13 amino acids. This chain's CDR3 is CASSRGASTEAFF. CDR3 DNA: TGCGCCAGCAGCCGAGGGGCTTCTACTGAAGCTTTCTTT.